This T cell receptor (beta chain) was recorded in a study of blood T cell repertoires in COVID-19. Sequencing was performed with immunoSEQ multiplex PCR; in TCRdb, only in-frame clones are kept and a portion is missing. The top ten hold about 1.2% of the sample, which has about 150,000 clones, 88% seen once. Grouping used clinical history reported by participants in a survey and questionnaire. From germline, CDR1 is SGHDT and CDR2 YYEEEE. With 5 bases removed from V and 8 bases from J, the gap between germline ends came to 13 bases. This CDR3 has 12 amino acids. This clonotype was sampled from a woman aged 25 to 45 with acute COVID-19. The sequenced sample consisted of PBMCs or T cells enriched from blood (not recorded which). The chain recombines TRBV5-6 with TRBJ1-2; D gene unclear. The CDR3 nucleotides read TGTGCCAGCAGTTTTCTAGGTCGGGGCTACACCTTC. It is translated as CASSFLGRGYTF.